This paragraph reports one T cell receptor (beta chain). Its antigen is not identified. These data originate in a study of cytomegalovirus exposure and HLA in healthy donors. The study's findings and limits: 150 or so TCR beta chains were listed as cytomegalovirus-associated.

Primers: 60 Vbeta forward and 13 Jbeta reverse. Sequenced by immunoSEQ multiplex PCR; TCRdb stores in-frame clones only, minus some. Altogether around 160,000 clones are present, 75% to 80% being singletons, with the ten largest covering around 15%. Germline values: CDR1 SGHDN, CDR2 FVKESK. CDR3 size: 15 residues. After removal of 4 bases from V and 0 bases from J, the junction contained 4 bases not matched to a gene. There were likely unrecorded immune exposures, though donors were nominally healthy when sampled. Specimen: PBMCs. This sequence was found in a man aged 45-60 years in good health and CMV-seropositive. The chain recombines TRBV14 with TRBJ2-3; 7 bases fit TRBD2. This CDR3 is CASSLQLASTDTQYF. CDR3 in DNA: TGTGCCAGCAGCCTACAACTAGCGAGCACAGATACGCAGTATTTT.